This TCR beta chain was documented in a study of early T cells in non-severe SARS-CoV-2 infection (dated by TCRdb to the early 2020s). As for the study more broadly: Bulk RNA from unsorted whole blood was used for TCR sequencing, so alpha and beta chains could not be paired. What the work shows at the level of the full study, not this receptor alone: VDJdb matching was skewed toward anti-spike CD8 responses and likely underestimated virus-specific expansions, missing private and CD4 specificities.

As for this clonotype: Its cognate antigen has yet to be identified. No much larger clonotype is one base removed from it; base qualities were not supplied.

The method behind the library was 5' RACE. Instrument used: NextSeq 500. The TCR library protocol attached unique molecular identifiers to individual cDNA molecules to correct for sequencing error and PCR bias. Both TCR alpha and beta chains were sequenced, and tight co-correlation was observed between alpha and beta sequence abundances in each sample. The authors processed their data as follows. Decombinator V4 was used to annotate the V gene, J gene and CDR3 of the TCR sequences. Expanded TCRs were defined as changing significantly between any two time points under a Poisson model with p below 0.0001. TCR abundances were normalised to the total number of TCRs sequenced per sample and expressed as counts per million. TRAV1-2 paired with TRAJ12, TRAJ20 or TRAJ33 defined MAIT TCRs, while TRAV10 paired with TRAJ18 defined iNKT TCRs. VDJdb, accessed 1 November 2021, was searched for CMV, EBV and SARS-CoV-2 annotated TCRs, with TCRs annotated for multiple antigens excluded. The public sequencing data were trimmed at Q25 with fastp and processed into clonotypes with MiXCR by TCRdb, which kept only in-frame beta chains. For every CDR3 protein sequence, its rows merge into one entry that carries the most common genes and DNA. TCRdb, not the original authors, processed these V and J calls. In this sample the table shows fewer than 60,000 distinct CDR3 sequences, 12% of which occur a single time. The ten largest clones represent 8.5% to 10% of the sample.

From the cysteine through the phenylalanine, the CDR3 covers 15 amino acids. Of the read, only the CDR3 DNA is kept; its 45 bases are in frame from base 1. CDR1 and CDR2 (LNHDA, SQIVND) derive from the germline V gene (reference sequence). V was cut back by 5 bases and J by 2 bases, leaving a gap of 16 bases between them. The study was a case-control design nested within a healthcare worker cohort in London, UK, with weekly nasopharyngeal swab PCR tests and blood sampling. Between 23 and 31 March 2020, the week of the UK lockdown, healthcare workers were enrolled and then followed up weekly for as long as 16 weeks.

The chain employs TRBV19 and TRBJ2-7, with a tentative D gene TRBD1 over 6 matching bases. The specimen was whole blood. The origin of this receptor is an adult who was a healthcare worker with PCR-confirmed SARS-CoV-2 infection or an uninfected control (not recorded which). The nucleotides are TGTGCCAGTAGTGCCCGCAGGGGTGGGACCTACGAGCAGTACTTC. Translated, it gives CASSARRGGTYEQYF.